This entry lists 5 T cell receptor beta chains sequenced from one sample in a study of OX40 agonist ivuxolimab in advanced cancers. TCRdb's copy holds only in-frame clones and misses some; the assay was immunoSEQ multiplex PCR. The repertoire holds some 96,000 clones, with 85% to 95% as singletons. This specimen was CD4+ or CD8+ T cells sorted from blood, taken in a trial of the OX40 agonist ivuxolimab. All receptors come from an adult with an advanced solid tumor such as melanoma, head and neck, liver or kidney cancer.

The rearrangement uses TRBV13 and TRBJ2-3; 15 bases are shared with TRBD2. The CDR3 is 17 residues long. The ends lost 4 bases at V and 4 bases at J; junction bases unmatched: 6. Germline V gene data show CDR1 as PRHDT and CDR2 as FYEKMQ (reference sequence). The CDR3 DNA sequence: TGTGCCAGCAGCTGGACTAGCGGGAGGGCCCGTGCAGATACGCAGTATTTT. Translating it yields CASSWTSGRARADTQYF.

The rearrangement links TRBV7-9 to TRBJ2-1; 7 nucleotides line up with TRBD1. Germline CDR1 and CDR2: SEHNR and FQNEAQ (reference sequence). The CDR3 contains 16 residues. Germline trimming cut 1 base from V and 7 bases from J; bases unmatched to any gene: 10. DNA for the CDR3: TGTGCCAGCAGCTTAGTAATGAAGACAGGGAAAAATGAGCAGTTCTTC. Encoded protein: CASSLVMKTGKNEQFF. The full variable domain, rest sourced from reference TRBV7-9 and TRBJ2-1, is DTGVSQNPRHKITKRGQNVTFRCDPISEHNRLYWYRQTLGQGPEFLTYFQNEAQLEKSRLLSDRFSAERPKGSFSTLEIQRTEQGDSAMYLCASSLVMKTGKNEQFFGPGTRLTVL.

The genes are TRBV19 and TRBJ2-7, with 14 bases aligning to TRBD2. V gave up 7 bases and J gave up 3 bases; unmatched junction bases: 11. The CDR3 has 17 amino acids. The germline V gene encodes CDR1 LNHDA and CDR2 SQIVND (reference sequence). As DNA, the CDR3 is TGTGCCAGTAAGAGATCGGGACTAGCGGGAGAGAGCTACGAGCAGTACTTC. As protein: CASKRSGLAGESYEQYF. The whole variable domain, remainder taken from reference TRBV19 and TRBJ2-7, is DGGITQSPKYLFRKEGQNVTLSCEQNLNHDAMYWYRQDPGQGLRLIYYSQIVNDFQKGDIAEGYSVSREKKESFPLTVTSAQKNPTAFYLCASKRSGLAGESYEQYFGPGTRLTVT.

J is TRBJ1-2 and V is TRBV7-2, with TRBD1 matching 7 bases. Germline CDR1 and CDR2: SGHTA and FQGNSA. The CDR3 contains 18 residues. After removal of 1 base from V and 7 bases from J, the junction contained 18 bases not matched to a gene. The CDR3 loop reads CASSLGSLARGGDGGYTF. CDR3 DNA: TGTGCCAGCAGCTTAGGTTCTCTAGCTCGAGGGGGCGATGGTGGCTACACCTTC.

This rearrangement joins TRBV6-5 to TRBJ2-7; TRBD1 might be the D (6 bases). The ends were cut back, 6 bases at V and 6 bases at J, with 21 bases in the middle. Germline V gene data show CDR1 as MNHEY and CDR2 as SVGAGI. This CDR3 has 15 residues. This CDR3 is CASSPPRGHKGEQYF. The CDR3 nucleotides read TGTGCCAGCAGCCCACCAAGGGGACATAAGGGCGAGCAGTACTTC.